This section outlines one TCR beta chain sequence together with its context. The antigen remains unidentified. Trimming shortened V by 6 bases and J by 2 bases, and 19 bases separated the two germline ends. Looked up from germline, CDR1 is MGHDK and CDR2 is SYGVNS. CDR3 length equals 16 residues. This sample stems from a study of shared clonotypes between healthy human individuals. Background on the study: Three plates were used per donor for CD4 naive, three for CD4 memory, two for CD8 naive and one for CD8 memory. Whole-study results and caveats: What limited the represented genetic and exposure-history diversity was the small number of donors.

Naive CD8 cells lacked CD45RO, underwent positive selection for CCR7 and left out terminally differentiated effector memory CD45RA+ cells. Donors were healthy HIV-negative adults without recent acute infections or vaccinations. Only Caucasian adults living in Nashville, Tennessee served as donors. Method: immunoSEQ multiplex PCR; TCRdb's copy keeps in-frame clones and lacks some. The sample carries about 600,000 clones, about 98% recorded once. The receptor's source is a man younger than 40 in good health. V gene TRBV25-1 combines with J gene TRBJ1-2; D uncertain. Material for sequencing was naive CD8+ T cells sorted from blood. The CDR3 reads CASSLGSGGGNYGYTF. In DNA form, the CDR3 reads TGTGCCAGCAGCCTCGGGTCAGGTGGCGGAAACTATGGCTACACCTTC.